The 18 T cell receptor beta chains in this list originate from one sample, sequenced in a study of blood T cell repertoires in COVID-19. Generated by immunoSEQ multiplex PCR, the TCRdb table keeps only in-frame clones and is missing some. The sample lists approximately 400,000 clones, approximately 87% occurring once. The sequencing sample was made of PBMCs or T cells enriched from blood (not recorded which). These receptors all stem from a man aged 30 to 39 who had recovered from COVID-19.

Here the CDR3 DNA reads TGTGCCAGCACCTCCGGGGGGGGTCAGCCCCAGCATTTT. The encoded protein is CASTSGGGQPQHF. This chain links TRBV5-6 with TRBJ1-5, with D possibly TRBD1 on 5 matching bases. This CDR3 contains 13 residues. Deletions cut 6 bases from V and 6 bases from J, with 13 bases between. Germline CDR1 and CDR2: SGHDT and YYEEEE.

The chain uses TRBV27 and TRBJ1-1, with D possibly being TRBD1 (5 bases). The CDR3 is 12 amino acids. Germline V gene sequence: CDR1 MNHEY, CDR2 SMNVEV (reference sequence). The germline V and J ends were trimmed by 4 bases and 4 bases, with 7 bases remaining between them. The CDR3, as DNA: TGTGCCAGCAGTTGGGGGGGCACTGAAGCTTTCTTT. This translates into CASSWGGTEAFF.

A note on this clone: Other nucleotide sequences in the sample specify the same CDR3. The chain has TRBV6-5 and TRBJ1-4; D may be TRBD1 (5 bases). V was shortened by 0 bases and J by 0 bases, with 8 bases between the two germline ends. The CDR3 extends over 16 amino acids. The germline gives CDR1 MNHEY, CDR2 SVGAGI. Here the CDR3 reads CASSYSGGATNEKLFF. The CDR3 DNA sequence: TGTGCCAGCAGTTACTCTGGGGGGGCAACTAATGAAAAACTGTTTTTT.

The V and J genes are TRBV2 and TRBJ2-3, with D uncertain. Germline V gene sequence: CDR1 SNHLY, CDR2 FYNNEI. Trimming took off 6 bases at V and 5 bases at J, with 6 bases between the two ends. CDR3 length: 11 residues. The CDR3 coding sequence is TGTGCCAGCAGGGAGTTAGATACGCAGTATTTT. It is translated as CASRELDTQYF.

The table lists this clone with many counts. The gene calls are TRBV2 and TRBJ1-5; TRBD1 might be the D (6 bases). The V gene's germline CDR1 is SNHLY and CDR2 FYNNEI. The CDR3 extends over 13 amino acids. The germline V and J ends were trimmed by 10 bases and 2 bases, with 12 bases remaining between them. This CDR3 reads CATAGGRNQPQHF. The CDR3 region has the DNA TGTGCCACCGCGGGGGGGCGCAATCAGCCCCAGCATTTT.

The rearrangement joins TRBV7-9 to TRBJ2-1; a possible D gene is TRBD2 (6 bases). Trimming pared 1 base from V and 2 bases from J, leaving 12 bases between. Germline CDR1 SEHNR, CDR2 FQNEAQ (reference sequence). The CDR3 sequence is 16 residues long. The CDR3 loop reads CASSLVLAFTYNEQFF. CDR3 nucleotides: TGTGCCAGCAGCTTAGTCCTAGCGTTCACCTACAATGAGCAGTTCTTC.

This clone turned up a few times. The genes are TRBV2 and TRBJ1-5, with 8 bases aligning to TRBD1. CDR3 length: 16 residues. The germline CDR1 and CDR2 sequences are SNHLY and FYNNEI. Germline trimming cut 1 base from V and 7 bases from J; bases unmatched to any gene: 9. CDR3 nucleotides: TGTGCCAGCAGTGAAGGGACAGGGCCCCAAAGGCAGCCCCAGCATTTT. Translation gives CASSEGTGPQRQPQHF.

This clone was detected only once. The V gene is TRBV4-1, the J gene TRBJ2-1; TRBD1 agrees at 10 bases. Unmatched junction bases numbered 7, after V lost 4 bases and J lost 7 bases. Germline CDR1 reads MGHRA; CDR2 reads YSYEKL. The CDR3 totals 15 residues. The CDR3 DNA follows: TGCGCCAGCAGCCGGTCACCGGGACAGGGGAATGAGCAGTTCTTC. It encodes CASSRSPGQGNEQFF.

J is TRBJ2-5 and V is TRBV3-1 (or the pseudogene TRBV3-2); 12 positions agree with TRBD2. This CDR3 is 16 amino acids long. CDR1 and CDR2 from the germline V gene are LGHDT and YNNKEL (reference sequence). The ends lost 5 bases at V and 5 bases at J; junction bases unmatched: 9. CDR3 DNA: TGTGCCAGCAGCGTTTCTAGCGGGGGGGCCTTTGAGACCCAGTACTTC. Its translation: CASSVSSGGAFETQYF.

The rearrangement joins TRBV7-9 to TRBJ1-5; D perhaps matches TRBD1 (5 bases). The CDR3 has 15 amino acids. Trimming shortened V by 3 bases and J by 5 bases, and 14 bases separated the two germline ends. The V gene's germline CDR1 is SEHNR and CDR2 FQNEAQ (reference sequence). The CDR3 spells CASSLSSGNHQPQHF. The CDR3 nucleotides read TGTGCCAGCAGCTTGTCTTCAGGGAACCATCAGCCCCAGCATTTT.

The chain has TRBV12-3 or TRBV12-4 and TRBJ1-4; the match to TRBD1 covers 9 bases. V was clipped by 7 bases and J by 14 bases; unmatched bases: 8. CDR3 length: 12 amino acids. Here the CDR3 reads CASTGTGKDLFF. CDR3 coding DNA: TGTGCCAGCACGGGGACAGGGAAGGATCTGTTTTTT.

The chain has TRBV5-5 and TRBJ1-4; D is perhaps TRBD1 (6 bases). The germline V gene encodes CDR1 SGHKS and CDR2 YYEKEE (reference sequence). There are 16 residues in the CDR3. Deletions cut 4 bases from V and 2 bases from J, with 15 bases between. CDR3: CASSPLIRGTNEKLFF. The CDR3 DNA reads as TGTGCCAGCAGCCCCCTGATAAGGGGGACTAATGAAAAACTGTTTTTT. The variable domain in full, with the rest retrieved from reference TRBV5-5 and TRBJ1-4, is DAGVTQSPTHLIKTRGQQVTLRCSPISGHKSVSWYQQVLGQGPQFIFQYYEKEERGRGNFPDRFSARQFPNYSSELNVNALLLGDSALYLCASSPLIRGTNEKLFFGSGTQLSVL.

This chain connects TRBV12-3 or TRBV12-4 to TRBJ2-5; D is unresolved. Trimming pared 10 bases from V and 2 bases from J, leaving 14 bases between. This CDR3 has 13 residues. The chain's CDR3 is CATTRGLQETQYF. DNA of the CDR3: TGTGCCACCACTCGCGGCTTACAAGAGACCCAGTACTTC.

V is TRBV5-1 and J is TRBJ2-5; possibly TRBD1 for D (6 bases). V was trimmed by 4 bases and J by 4 bases, leaving 14 bases between them. In germline, CDR1 is SGHRS, CDR2 YFSETQ. This CDR3 contains 14 residues. The CDR3 here is CASSPGTSGETQYF. The CDR3 region has the DNA TGCGCCAGCAGCCCGGGGACATCAGGAGAGACCCAGTACTTC. The full variable domain, completed using reference TRBV5-1 and TRBJ2-5, is KAGVTQTPRYLIKTRGQQVTLSCSPISGHRSVSWYQQTPGQGLQFLFEYFSETQRNKGNFPGRFSGRQFSNSRSEMNVSTLELGDSALYLCASSPGTSGETQYFGPGTRLLVL.

In regard to this clone: At one end the junction does not follow the germline gene, possibly because of a read error. V gene TRBV7-7 combines with J gene TRBJ2-1; 8 bases are shared with TRBD2. This CDR3 is 16 amino acids long. Per germline, CDR1 SSHAT and CDR2 FNYEAQ (reference sequence). CDR3 protein: CASSLSRGGSDNEQFF. The CDR3 bases are TGTGCTAGCAGCTTAAGTCGGGGGGGGAGCGACAATGAGCAGTTCTTC.

This clone was recorded at least ten times. Distinct nucleotide sequences in the sample also encode this CDR3. V usage is TRBV25-1 and J usage is TRBJ1-6; D is possibly TRBD1 (6 bases). The V end was cut by 2 bases, the J end by 4 bases, with 6 bases between. The length of the CDR3 is 14 residues. The germline CDR1 and CDR2 sequences are MGHDK and SYGVNS. The CDR3 DNA reads TGTGCCAGCAGTGAACAGGGGTATAATTCACCCCTCCACTTT. It specifies CASSEQGYNSPLHF. Variable domain in full (rest from reference TRBV25-1 and TRBJ1-6): EADIYQTPRYLVIGTGKKITLECSQTMGHDKMYWYQQDPGMELHLIHYSYGVNSTEKGDLSSESTVSRIRTEHFPLTLESARPSHTSQYLCASSEQGYNSPLHFGNGTRLTVT.

The chain carries TRBV6-1 and TRBJ2-7, with D hard to call. Germline lookup yields CDR1 MNHNS and CDR2 SASEGT. The CDR3 consists of 13 residues. Trimming shortened V by 2 bases and J by 6 bases, and 11 bases separated the two germline ends. CDR3 nucleotides: TGTGCCAGCAGTGAATACGAGTCACCCGAGCAGTACTTC. It encodes CASSEYESPEQYF.

V and J are TRBV6-5 and TRBJ2-7, with TRBD2 as a possible D gene (5 bases). Germline-derived CDR1 and CDR2 are MNHEY and SVGAGI. This CDR3 is 11 amino acids long. Between the trimmed V and J ends, which lost 6 bases and 6 bases, there was a span of 9 bases. The CDR3 region has the DNA TGTGCCAGCAGACTAGGTCCCGAGCAGTACTTC. Translation gives CASRLGPEQYF.